Shown below are 20 T cell receptor beta chains from a single sample sequenced in a study of T-cell memory formation after mild COVID-19. MiXCR was run by TCRdb on the 5' RACE reads, yielding one entry per CDR3 protein. The data contain tens of thousands of distinct CDR3 sequences, over 15% of them singletons. The specimen was PBMCs or a T cell subset sorted from them (not recorded which). The source of these receptors is an adult woman who had mild COVID-19 (a few samples of this study predate the infection). Cell type and time point are not known.

The chain employs TRBV5-1 and TRBJ2-2, with 10 bases fitting TRBD2. The CDR3 contains 19 residues. The germline V gene has CDR1 SGHRS and CDR2 YFSETQ. The junction had 10 bases not matched to a gene; V was cut back by 0 bases and J by 2 bases. CDR3 amino acids: CASSLARLAGAINTGELFF. CDR3 bases: TGCGCCAGCAGCTTGGCGCGGCTAGCGGGGGCCATAAACACCGGGGAGCTGTTTTTT. The whole variable domain, remainder taken from reference TRBV5-1 and TRBJ2-2, is KAGVTQTPRYLIKTRGQQVTLSCSPISGHRSVSWYQQTPGQGLQFLFEYFSETQRNKGNFPGRFSGRQFSNSRSEMNVSTLELGDSALYLCASSLARLAGAINTGELFFGEGSRLTVL.

This clonotype was seen a handful of times. This chain's CDR3 is CASSYPEAGAGTGELFF. In DNA, the CDR3 is TGTGCCAGCAGTTACCCCGAAGCGGGGGCGGGCACCGGGGAGCTGTTTTTT. This chain uses TRBV6-2 or TRBV6-3 with TRBJ2-2, with 8 bases identical to TRBD2. The CDR3 is 17 amino acids. The V and J ends lost 2 bases and 4 bases, in that order; junction bases with no gene match: 9. Germline loops: CDR1 MNHEY, CDR2 SVGEGT.

This chain joins TRBV12-3 or TRBV12-4 and TRBJ2-1; 7 bases are shared with TRBD2. Trimming took 2 bases from V and 9 from J; bases not matched to a gene: 13. This CDR3 comprises 16 residues. The CDR3 coding sequence is TGTGCCAGCAGTTTAAATGTTGAGGGAGGGGTATCTGAGCAGTTCTTC. This sequence encodes CASSLNVEGGVSEQFF.

Many counts were recorded for this clonotype. The rearrangement uses TRBV29-1 and TRBJ2-1, with TRBD2 as a possible D gene (5 bases). CDR1 and CDR2 from the germline V gene are SQVTM and ANQGSEA. V was cut by 3 bases and J by 7 bases, with 10 bases left in between. This CDR3 comprises 12 residues. The CDR3 region is CSVDEGGNEQFF. In nucleotides, the CDR3 is TGCAGCGTTGATGAGGGTGGTAATGAGCAGTTCTTC.

This clonotype was seen a handful of times. This chain joins TRBV29-1 and TRBJ2-3, with D unresolved. V was pared by 6 bases and J by 2 bases, with 6 bases between. This CDR3 comprises 11 residues. Germline loops: CDR1 SQVTM, CDR2 ANQGSEA. In DNA, the CDR3 is TGCAGCGTCGAAACCACAGATACGCAGTATTTT. Amino acids: CSVETTDTQYF.

A word on this clonotype: A read error may produce the germline difference seen at one junction end. The V and J genes are TRBV7-9 and TRBJ2-1; 14 bases align to TRBD2. This CDR3 spans 15 amino acids. Looked up from germline, CDR1 is SEHNR and CDR2 is FQNEAQ (reference sequence). CDR3 sequence: CASSSGLAGDNEHFF. For the CDR3, the DNA is TGTGCCAGCAGCTCGGGACTAGCGGGAGACAATGAGCACTTCTTC. The full variable domain, rest sourced from reference TRBV7-9 and TRBJ2-1, is DTGVSQNPRHKITKRGQNVTFRCDPISEHNRLYWYRQTLGQGPEFLTYFQNEAQLEKSRLLSDRFSAERPKGSFSTLEIQRTEQGDSAMYLCASSSGLAGDNEHFFGPGTRLTVL.

The rearrangement links TRBV5-1 to TRBJ2-7; D not resolved. The V end was cut by 0 bases, the J end by 0 bases, with 7 bases between. The germline V gene encodes CDR1 SGHRS and CDR2 YFSETQ. This CDR3 contains 14 residues. The CDR3 reads CASSLGQLSYEQYF. The CDR3 bases are TGCGCCAGCAGCTTGGGGCAGCTCTCCTACGAGCAGTACTTC.

This clonotype turned up a few times. The chain joins TRBV5-1 to TRBJ2-1; D might be TRBD1 (5 bases). The CDR3 has 13 residues. CDR1 and CDR2 from the germline V gene are SGHRS and YFSETQ. V was pared by 5 bases and J by 7 bases, with 13 bases between. The CDR3 DNA reads as TGCGCCAGCAGGGCAACAGGCCTGAATGAGCAGTTCTTC. It translates to CASRATGLNEQFF.

This clonotype was counted only a few times. The gene calls are TRBV27 and TRBJ2-7; 9 nucleotides match TRBD2. The germline V gene has CDR1 MNHEY and CDR2 SMNVEV (reference sequence). Unmatched junction bases numbered 9, after V lost 9 bases and J lost 3 bases. The CDR3 spans 14 residues. CDR3 region: CASTGREGYYEQYF. The CDR3 nucleotides read TGTGCCAGTACTGGGCGGGAGGGCTACTACGAGCAGTACTTC.

V is TRBV19 and J is TRBJ2-3; D call uncertain. V shed 5 bases and J shed 0 bases, with 6 bases lying between them. Looked up from germline, CDR1 is LNHDA and CDR2 is SQIVND (reference sequence). The CDR3 loop spans 13 amino acids. Here the CDR3 DNA reads TGTGCCAGTAGTGTCGCTAGCACAGATACGCAGTATTTT. It yields the protein CASSVASTDTQYF.

CDR3 loop: CASSLEFGEQFF. The CDR3 DNA reads as TGTGCCAGCAGCTTAGAGTTCGGGGAGCAGTTCTTC. The rearrangement joins TRBV7-6 to TRBJ2-1; D is ambiguous. This CDR3 contains 12 residues. Germline V gives CDR1 SGHVS, CDR2 FNYEAQ. The ends were cut back, 1 base at V and 10 bases at J, with 8 bases in the middle.

In this sample, this clonotype turned up a few times. This chain connects TRBV9 to TRBJ2-7; D is ambiguous. This CDR3 has 14 amino acids. CDR1 is SGDLS, CDR2 YYNGEE, per germline. The V end was cut by 0 bases, the J end by 3 bases, with 10 bases between. CDR3 coding DNA: TGTGCCAGCAGCGTAGGGTCGGAGAGCTACGAGCAGTACTTC. Translation gives CASSVGSESYEQYF.

The chain couples TRBV15 to TRBJ2-7, with TRBD1 as a possible D gene (6 bases). The ends were cut back, 0 bases at V and 2 bases at J, with 11 bases in the middle. This CDR3 region has 15 residues. Germline CDR1 is LNHNV and CDR2 is YYDKDF (reference sequence). The CDR3: CATSRDRDTPYEQYF. The CDR3 bases are TGTGCCACCAGCAGAGATAGGGACACACCCTACGAGCAGTACTTC.

Many counts were recorded for this clonotype. This chain joins TRBV11-2 and TRBJ2-7; a weak D match, TRBD2 (6 bases). The CDR3 is 15 residues long. V lost 5 bases, J lost 5 bases, and 19 bases lay in between. Per germline, CDR1 SGHAT and CDR2 FQNNGV. This chain's CDR3 is CASSTPRDFGDEQYF. The CDR3 DNA sequence: TGTGCCAGCAGCACCCCCCGGGACTTTGGTGACGAGCAGTACTTC.

In this sample, this clonotype turned up a few times. The chain links TRBV9 to TRBJ2-2; no firm D call. Germline V lookup: CDR1 SGDLS, CDR2 YYNGEE. This CDR3 is built from 14 residues. V was pared by 0 bases and J by 1 base, with 4 bases between. CDR3 loop: CASSVEKNTGELFF. DNA for the CDR3: TGTGCCAGCAGCGTAGAGAAGAACACCGGGGAGCTGTTTTTT.

The rearrangement links TRBV7-9 to TRBJ1-6; unclear D gene. CDR3 length equals 13 residues. CDR1 is SEHNR and CDR2 is FQNEAQ in the germline V gene (reference sequence). Trimming removed 7 bases at V and 5 bases at J, with 9 bases between. The CDR3 loop reads CASTGPDNSPLHF. CDR3 DNA: TGTGCCAGCACCGGACCAGATAATTCACCCCTCCACTTT.

In this sample, this clonotype turned up a few times. V usage is TRBV27 and J usage is TRBJ2-1; 9 bases map to TRBD1. This CDR3 comprises 12 residues. After removal of 2 bases from V and 13 bases from J, the junction contained 3 bases not matched to a gene. CDR1 is MNHEY, CDR2 SMNVEV, per germline (reference sequence). The CDR3 DNA reads as TGTGCCAGCAGTTTACGGGGACAGGGTCAGTTCTTC. Translation gives CASSLRGQGQFF.

V usage is TRBV7-2 and J usage is TRBJ2-1; D uncertain. Germline-derived CDR1 and CDR2 are SGHTA and FQGNSA. V was shortened by 4 bases and J by 5 bases, with 9 bases between the two germline ends. The CDR3 consists of 13 residues. In DNA form, the CDR3 reads TGTGCCAGCAGCTCGGTCCTTAACAATGAGCAGTTCTTC. Its protein is CASSSVLNNEQFF.

A few counts support this clonotype. This chain uses TRBV6-2 or TRBV6-3 with TRBJ2-7; maybe TRBD2 (5 bases). With 2 bases removed from V and 2 bases from J, the gap between germline ends came to 13 bases. The germline V gene has CDR1 MNHEY and CDR2 SVGEGT. The CDR3 loop spans 15 amino acids. CDR3 protein: CASSYLGVPAYEQYF. The DNA for the CDR3 is TGTGCCAGCAGTTACCTCGGGGTCCCCGCCTACGAGCAGTACTTC.

This clonotype was seen a handful of times. The CDR3 reads CASSLEGGGKETQYF. The CDR3 DNA follows: TGTGCCAGCAGTTTGGAGGGAGGTGGGAAAGAGACCCAGTACTTC. The J gene is TRBJ2-5, the V gene TRBV12-3 or TRBV12-4, with a possible D match to TRBD2 (6 bases). The CDR3 extends over 15 amino acids. V was pared by 3 bases and J by 3 bases, with 14 bases between.